Sequencing of this TCR beta chain was carried out in a study of read filtering for tumor transcriptome and immune sequencing. Study background: Whole-transcriptome libraries were prepared after DNase treatment. TCR-mapped reads were about 4 to 11 million with IR-seq versus about 80 to 1273 with RNA-seq.

The library was built from 400 to 500 ng RNA with molecular barcoded adaptors for alpha/delta and beta/gamma chains. In TCRdb, the reads were re-called with MiXCR into one record per CDR3 protein. The sample includes tens of thousands of distinct CDR3 sequences, 13% to 15% seen only once; the top ten take 6.5% to 8.5%. There are 15 residues in the CDR3. Germline CDR1 SGHDN, CDR2 FVKESK. The V end was cut by 0 bases, the J end by 5 bases, with 10 bases between. This clonotype appeared many times. The sequence was collected from a donor at least 40 years old with multiple myeloma. The specimen was a population of CD138-negative cells sorted from bone marrow. This chain uses TRBV14 with TRBJ1-4; D gene uncertain. CDR3 amino acids: CASSQDMGVNEKLFF. The CDR3 coding sequence is TGTGCCAGCAGCCAAGATATGGGAGTGAATGAAAAACTGTTTTTT.